The 30 T cell receptor beta chains below come from one sample, sequenced in a study of T-cell reconstitution after alpha-beta-depleted transplantation in children. TCRbeta library preparation incorporated unique molecular identifiers. From the PCR reads, TCRdb called clonotypes with MiXCR, one entry per CDR3 protein. The repertoire holds about 210,000 distinct CDR3 sequences, with around a sixth as singletons. The specimen was PBMCs, mostly from graft donor cells, collected 360 days after TCRalphabeta/CD19-depleted stem cell transplant. Source of these receptors: a male patient aged 2-15 years who had a stem cell transplant for acute lymphoblastic leukemia, so the T cells may come from the graft donor.

This clonotype was counted between two and nine times. The gene calls are TRBV6-5 and TRBJ2-1; 13 bases agree with TRBD2. The germline CDR1 and CDR2 sequences are MNHEY and SVGAGI. Trimming at V came to 4 bases and at J to 5 bases, leaving 2 bases not matched to a gene. The CDR3 is 15 amino acids. The CDR3 bases are TGTGCCAGCAGTTCCGGACTAGCGGGGGACAATGAGCAGTTCTTC. It codes for CASSSGLAGDNEQFF.

This clonotype occurred many times. The CDR3 spells CASRLAGGPDEQFF. CDR3 coding DNA: TGTGCCAGCAGACTAGCGGGGGGGCCGGATGAGCAGTTCTTC. The gene calls are TRBV12-3 or TRBV12-4 and TRBJ2-1; 13 bases agree with TRBD2. J was trimmed by 8 bases and V by 6 bases; bases with no gene match: 4. This CDR3 is built from 14 residues.

This clonotype was seen more than once but under ten times. This CDR3 is CSARGDRGPHTQYF. The CDR3 DNA sequence: TGCAGTGCTAGAGGGGACAGGGGGCCACATACGCAGTATTTT. V gene TRBV20-1 combines with J gene TRBJ2-3; 12 bases agree with TRBD1. The germline V gene has CDR1 DFQATT and CDR2 SNEGSKA (reference sequence). This CDR3 has 14 residues. V shed 1 base and J 7 bases; nucleotides not matched to a gene: 3.

This clonotype has more than one count but fewer than ten. For the CDR3, the DNA is TGTGCCAGCAGCCAAGAGGTAGCGGCCGGAGATACGCAGTATTTT. Its protein is CASSQEVAAGDTQYF. This chain connects TRBV4-2 to TRBJ2-3, with D perhaps TRBD2 (6 bases). The CDR3 sequence is 15 residues long. Trimming took off 0 bases at V and 5 bases at J, with 12 bases between the two ends. Germline loops: CDR1 LGHNA, CDR2 YNFKEQ.

The V gene is TRBV5-1, the J gene TRBJ1-1; 8 bases are shared with TRBD1. Germline CDR1 reads SGHRS; CDR2 reads YFSETQ. Germline trimming cut 7 bases from V and 1 base from J; bases unmatched to any gene: 9. The CDR3 has 15 amino acids. DNA for the CDR3: TGCGCCAGCGGGGTAACAGACAGGGGGAACACTGAAGCTTTCTTT. This sequence encodes CASGVTDRGNTEAFF.

A word on this clonotype: Given a much more abundant clone one base away, this may be a read error. Since the CDR3 does not end with the conserved phenylalanine or tryptophan, this likely comes from a read error. J is TRBJ1-1 and V is TRBV12-3 or TRBV12-4; D ambiguous. CDR3 length: 12 amino acids. Trimming removed 2 bases from V and 6 bases from J, with 7 bases in between. CDR3 sequence: CASSLQNSEAFS. The CDR3 nucleotides are TGTGCCAGCAGTTTACAGAATTCTGAAGCTTTCTCT.

This clonotype was found a few times. This chain links TRBV6-5 with TRBJ2-7; D not resolved. The CDR3 sequence is 10 residues long. From germline, CDR1 is MNHEY and CDR2 SVGAGI. Trimming pared 8 bases from V and 3 bases from J, leaving 5 bases between. In nucleotides, the CDR3 is TGTGCCAGCCCTGTCTACGAGCAGTACTTC. Translation gives CASPVYEQYF.

The sample holds a few counts of this clonotype. This chain connects TRBV27 to TRBJ1-1, with D possibly matching TRBD1 (5 bases). CDR1 is MNHEY, CDR2 SMNVEV, per germline (reference sequence). The V and J ends lost 6 bases and 4 bases respectively, with 21 bases between them. This CDR3 is 16 amino acids long. The CDR3 DNA is TGTGCCAGCAGCGAAAACAACAGGTTTCGGGTCACTGAAGCTTTCTTT. Protein sequence: CASSENNRFRVTEAFF.

The genes are TRBV2 and TRBJ2-7, with unresolved D. CDR1 and CDR2 (germline): SNHLY, FYNNEI. This CDR3 spans 12 amino acids. V dropped 2 bases and J dropped 10 bases, with 12 bases sitting between them. CDR3 bases: TGTGCCAGCAGTGAACTGGGTTCCTTCCAGTACTTC. Translated: CASSELGSFQYF.

This clonotype was observed a handful of times. DNA of the CDR3: TGTGCCGTTGAGTGGGGCTACACCTTC. This encodes CAVEWGYTF. This chain uses TRBV7-9 with TRBJ1-2; D unresolved. CDR3 length: 9 amino acids. The germline V gene has CDR1 SEHNR and CDR2 FQNEAQ (reference sequence). V was trimmed by 11 bases and J by 8 bases, leaving 9 bases between them.

Many counts were recorded for this clonotype. The chain uses TRBV5-1 and TRBJ1-1, with D possibly being TRBD1 (6 bases). V was trimmed by 2 bases and J by 5 bases, leaving 16 bases between them. Germline CDR1 reads SGHRS; CDR2 reads YFSETQ. This CDR3 contains 15 residues. The CDR3: CASSFPDRMRTEAFF. The CDR3 region has the DNA TGCGCCAGCAGCTTCCCCGACAGGATGAGGACTGAAGCTTTCTTT.

This clonotype was counted between two and nine times. This chain joins TRBV11-2 and TRBJ2-3, with unresolved D. The CDR3 loop spans 15 amino acids. The germline V and J ends were trimmed by 0 bases and 11 bases, with 18 bases remaining between them. Germline CDR1 SGHAT, CDR2 FQNNGV. The chain's CDR3 is CASSLDRNDVSLQYF. CDR3 sequence (DNA): TGTGCCAGCAGCTTAGATCGGAATGACGTCAGTTTGCAGTATTTT.

This clonotype was counted only a few times. The chain links TRBV5-1 to TRBJ2-2; D ambiguous. The CDR3 extends over 12 amino acids. The germline V gene has CDR1 SGHRS and CDR2 YFSETQ. Trimming took 6 bases from V and 1 from J, leaving 4 bases between them. CDR3 region: CASKGNTGELFF. CDR3 nucleotide sequence: TGCGCCAGCAAAGGGAACACCGGGGAGCTGTTTTTT.

V usage is TRBV15 and J usage is TRBJ2-5, with 14 positions matching TRBD2. Trimming removed 5 bases from V and 7 bases from J; junction bases left unmatched: 9. The germline gives CDR1 LNHNV, CDR2 YYDKDF (reference sequence). This CDR3 spans 16 amino acids. The CDR3 region is CATSAGLAGAVGTQYF. The CDR3 DNA follows: TGTGCCACCAGCGCGGGACTAGCGGGGGCCGTTGGGACCCAGTACTTC.

This clonotype was found a few times. The chain recombines TRBV7-2 with TRBJ1-4, with 9 nucleotides matching TRBD1. Per germline, CDR1 SGHTA and CDR2 FQGNSA. The junction had 4 bases not matched to a gene; V was cut back by 1 base and J by 7 bases. The CDR3 extends over 15 amino acids. The CDR3 DNA reads TGTGCCAGCAGCTTAGGGGACAGGGATGGTGAAAAACTGTTTTTT. This translates into CASSLGDRDGEKLFF.

The sample holds one count of this clonotype. The chain employs TRBV5-6 and TRBJ1-4; 7 nucleotides match TRBD1. The V segment lost 4 bases and the J segment 0 bases; nucleotides outside the gene matches: 6. The CDR3 has 16 residues. CDR1 is SGHDT and CDR2 is YYEEEE in the germline V gene. The CDR3 DNA follows: TGTGCCAGCAGCGGGACAGATTTCGCAACTAATGAAAAACTGTTTTTT. Its translation is CASSGTDFATNEKLFF.

This clonotype was recorded a few times. The rearrangement joins TRBV7-2 to TRBJ1-2; 7 bases map to TRBD1. The CDR3 contains 15 residues. Trimming cost V 5 bases and J 4 bases; bases outside gene matches: 10. CDR1 and CDR2 (germline): SGHTA, FQGNSA. The CDR3 region has the DNA TGTGCCAGCAGCGGCTACAGGGACAGAGGCTATGGCTACACCTTC. This translates into CASSGYRDRGYGYTF. Supplemented by reference TRBV7-2 and TRBJ1-2, the full variable domain reads GAGVSQSPSNKVTEKGKDVELRCDPISGHTALYWYRQSLGQGLEFLIYFQGNSAPDKSGLPSDRFSAERTGGSVSTLTIQRTQQEDSAVYLCASSGYRDRGYGYTFGSGTRLTVV.

V is TRBV28 and J is TRBJ2-3; the D gene is possibly TRBD2 (6 bases). The germline CDR1 and CDR2 sequences are MDHEN and SYDVKM. Between the trimmed V and J ends, which lost 4 bases and 4 bases, there was a span of 12 bases. The CDR3 totals 14 residues. CDR3 amino acids: CASSYGGVSDTQYF. The CDR3 DNA reads TGTGCCAGCAGTTATGGCGGGGTTTCAGATACGCAGTATTTT.

The chain uses TRBV12-3 or TRBV12-4 and TRBJ2-2, with 9 bases that match TRBD1. Losses at the gene ends were 4 bases for V and 4 bases for J; bases not matched to a gene: 1. CDR3 size: 14 residues. The CDR3 DNA reads as TGTGCCAGCAGTTGGACAGGGGTCACCGGGGAGCTGTTTTTT. Translation: CASSWTGVTGELFF.

V usage is TRBV19 and J usage is TRBJ2-1, with 7 bases identical to TRBD1. CDR3 length: 14 residues. Looked up from germline, CDR1 is LNHDA and CDR2 is SQIVND (reference sequence). V dropped 5 bases and J dropped 3; count of bases not matched to a gene: 4. The CDR3 DNA reads as TGTGCCAGTAGTCCCACAGGGGTCTACAATGAGCAGTTCTTC. Protein: CASSPTGVYNEQFF.

The chain carries TRBV13 and TRBJ2-2, with 10 bases identical to TRBD1. J was trimmed by 6 bases and V by 10 bases; bases with no gene match: 14. CDR1 and CDR2 from the germline V gene are PRHDT and FYEKMQ (reference sequence). The CDR3 is 16 residues long. For the CDR3, the DNA is TGTGCCACCCGACAGGGGGCTAAGGGCTTCCCCGGGGAGCTGTTTTTT. Translating gives CATRQGAKGFPGELFF.

V gene TRBV7-9 combines with J gene TRBJ1-5, with no clear D. The CDR3 has 16 amino acids. V shed 1 base and J shed 1 base, with 11 bases lying between them. Germline-derived CDR1 and CDR2 are SEHNR and FQNEAQ (reference sequence). The CDR3 coding sequence is TGTGCCAGCAGCTTAGGTCAGGCAGAAAGCAATCAGCCCCAGCATTTT. Its translation is CASSLGQAESNQPQHF.

Points on this clonotype: Likely a read error: the CDR3 ends without its conserved phenylalanine or tryptophan. This chain links TRBV5-6 with TRBJ1-1; perhaps TRBD1 as D (5 bases). The CDR3 loop spans 16 amino acids. Germline V gene lookup returns CDR1 SGHDT and CDR2 YYEEEE. The V end lost 0 bases, the J end lost 6 bases, and 18 bases lay between the germline ends. The CDR3 DNA reads TGTGCCAGCAGCTTGGTGGGGTTACAGGCTACACCTGAAGCTTTCTGT. It codes for CASSLVGLQATPEAFC.

V is TRBV5-8 and J is TRBJ1-5; weak D call: TRBD1 (6 bases). V lost 4 bases and J 4 bases, leaving 12 bases between the germline ends. CDR1 is SGHTS, CDR2 YDEGEE, per germline. The CDR3 loop spans 14 amino acids. Here the CDR3 reads CASSIGQKNQPQHF. CDR3 sequence (DNA): TGTGCCAGCAGCATAGGACAGAAAAATCAGCCCCAGCATTTT.

This clonotype has ten or more counts. The chain joins TRBV12-3 or TRBV12-4 to TRBJ2-5, with TRBD2 as a possible D gene (6 bases). This CDR3 has 13 amino acids. V was shortened by 3 bases and J by 5 bases, with 10 bases between the two germline ends. This CDR3 is CASSLEGWETQYF. The CDR3 nucleotides read TGTGCCAGCAGTTTGGAGGGCTGGGAGACCCAGTACTTC.

The rearrangement links TRBV10-2 to TRBJ2-1; D possibly uses TRBD1 or TRBD2 (5 bases each). This CDR3 comprises 17 residues. Germline V gene data show CDR1 as WSHSY and CDR2 as SAAADI. The ends were cut back, 2 bases at V and 5 bases at J, with 19 bases in the middle. CDR3 protein: CASSEKISHRRNNEQFF. CDR3 nucleotide sequence: TGCGCCAGCAGTGAGAAGATTAGCCACAGGAGGAACAATGAGCAGTTCTTC.

The J gene is TRBJ2-7, the V gene TRBV5-1; TRBD1 matches at 9 bases. V was pared by 0 bases and J by 3 bases, with 1 base of the junction left unmatched. CDR1 SGHRS and CDR2 YFSETQ come from the germline V gene. This CDR3 has 14 amino acids. This CDR3 is CASSLEGQGYEQYF. CDR3 bases: TGCGCCAGCAGCTTGGAGGGACAGGGCTACGAGCAGTACTTC.

The chain links TRBV15 to TRBJ2-7; D ambiguous. The CDR3 covers 15 residues. Germline values: CDR1 LNHNV, CDR2 YYDKDF (reference sequence). V was shortened by 0 bases and J by 0 bases, with 9 bases between the two germline ends. The CDR3 is CATSREQLTSYEQYF. The DNA of the CDR3 is TGTGCCACCAGCAGAGAACAGCTTACCTCCTACGAGCAGTACTTC.

CDR3 DNA: TGTGCCAGCACCCGCAACCCGGTTACAGGGGGCTGGGGCACTGAAGCTTTCTTT. It encodes CASTRNPVTGGWGTEAFF. J is TRBJ1-1 and V is TRBV13; 9 nucleotides align to TRBD1. Per germline, CDR1 PRHDT and CDR2 FYEKMQ (reference sequence). The CDR3 runs to 18 residues. V lost 7 bases, J lost 4 bases, and 19 bases stayed unmatched.

This clonotype showed up many times. The chain joins TRBV3-1 to TRBJ1-1; D may be TRBD1 (5 bases). Between the trimmed V and J ends, which lost 3 bases and 6 bases, there was a span of 8 bases. From germline, CDR1 is LGHDT and CDR2 YNNKEL (reference sequence). The CDR3 consists of 12 residues. As DNA, the CDR3 is TGTGCCAGCAGCCAGGGGGGAGCTGAAGCTTTCTTT. Translated: CASSQGGAEAFF. Full variable domain (missing parts from reference TRBV3-1 and TRBJ1-1): DTAVSQTPKYLVTQMGNDKSIKCEQNLGHDTMYWYKQDSKKFLKIMFSYNNKELIINETVPNRFSPKSPDKAHLNLHINSLELGDSAVYFCASSQGGAEAFFGQGTRLTVV.